The clone carrying this TCR beta chain came up a few times. This sample stems from a study of blood T cell repertoires in COVID-19. Background on the study: The samples span acute and convalescent COVID-19 from the United States, Italy and Spain. In each case, the material was cDNA or gDNA derived from T cells, B-cell-depleted T cells, or PBMCs.

Original data processing: Amplification of reference gene primers provided the estimated nucleated cell counts. Some clones are missing from TCRdb's copy, which holds only in-frame ones; the method was immunoSEQ multiplex PCR. The DNA gave D and trimming, while V, J and clone size come from that table. The sample lists several thousand clones, roughly 90% occurring once. Source material: peripheral blood. This TCR was recovered from a man aged 55-75 years with acute or convalescent COVID-19.

For the CDR3, the DNA is TGTGCCAGCAGCTTAGAATACGCGGGACTGGACCACGAGCAGTACTTC. Its translation is CASSLEYAGLDHEQYF. The chain links TRBV7-8 to TRBJ2-7, with D maybe TRBD2 (6 bases). Between the trimmed V and J ends, which lost 1 base and 5 bases, there was a span of 18 bases. The length of the CDR3 is 16 residues. Germline V gene lookup returns CDR1 SGHVS and CDR2 FQNEAQ.